The clone carrying this T cell receptor beta chain was counted only a few times. Its antigen is unknown. The V segment lost 3 bases and the J segment 4 bases; nucleotides outside the gene matches: 7. This CDR3 has 15 amino acids. Germline V gene data show CDR1 as SGHAT and CDR2 as FQNNGV. TCRdb analysed the 5' RACE reads with MiXCR anew, one entry per CDR3 protein. This sample yields 53,000 or so distinct CDR3 sequences, of which around 24% are seen a single time; approximately 3.4% belongs to the top ten. Study observations and caveats: Tumor-infiltrating Treg TCR alpha and beta sequences overlapped most with tumor naive CD4+ T cells, then blood naive.

Sequences were obtained from tumor-infiltrating naive CD4+ T cells sorted from the breast tumor. Subset defined: naive CD4+ T cells, CD4+CD45RA+CD25-. This rearrangement joins TRBV11-2 to TRBJ2-3; TRBD1 agrees at 7 bases. The sequence derives from a female donor with breast cancer. The CDR3: CASSFDYRGADTQYF. The CDR3 DNA follows: TGTGCCAGCAGCTTTGACTACAGGGGTGCAGATACGCAGTATTTT.